This TCR beta chain was captured by sequencing in a study of radiotherapy plus CTLA-4 blockade in lung cancer. Germline V gives CDR1 SGHVS, CDR2 FQNEAQ. Between the trimmed V and J ends, which lost 1 base and 0 bases, there was a span of 7 bases. This CDR3 comprises 16 residues. The table came from immunoSEQ multiplex PCR; TCRdb's copy has only in-frame clones and leaves some out. The data hold just over 60,000 clones, with 70% to 80% observed a single time. The chain carries TRBV7-8 and TRBJ2-6; D gene ambiguous. The clonotype comes from a human donor with non-small cell lung cancer who had a complete response to radiotherapy plus ipilimumab. The sample in question was peripheral blood, obtained from a patient treated with radiotherapy plus ipilimumab. DNA of the CDR3: TGTGCCAGCAGCTTAGTCGCAGGCTCTGGGGCCAACGTCCTGACTTTC. Translated: CASSLVAGSGANVLTF.